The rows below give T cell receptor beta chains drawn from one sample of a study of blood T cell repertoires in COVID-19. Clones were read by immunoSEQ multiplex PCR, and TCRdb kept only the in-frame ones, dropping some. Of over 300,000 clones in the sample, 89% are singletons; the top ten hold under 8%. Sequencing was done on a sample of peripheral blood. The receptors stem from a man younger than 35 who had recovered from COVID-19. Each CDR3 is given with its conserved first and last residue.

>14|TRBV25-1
CASSEYNGRLEQYF
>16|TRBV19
CASSIEESANTGELFF
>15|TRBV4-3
CASSQGSGVNSPLHF
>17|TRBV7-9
CASNPIRLTGAGYGYTF
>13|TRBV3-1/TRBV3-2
CASSQTTIGEAFF
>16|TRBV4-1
CASSRERLRGRVEAFF
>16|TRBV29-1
CSARGWTGAGNTEAFF
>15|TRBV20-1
CSASPPAGGTTEQYF
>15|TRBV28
CASSSPGTGDGEQYF
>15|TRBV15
CATSAGDTSTDTQYF
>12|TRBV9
CASSANGDTQYF
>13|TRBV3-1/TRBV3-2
CASSQITYNEQFF
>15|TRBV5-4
CASSKRGSSAYEQYF
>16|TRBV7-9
CASRGGTGILNTEAFF
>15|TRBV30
CAWSVAGYLYNEQFF
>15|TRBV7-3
CASSALAGGTDTQYF
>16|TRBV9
CASSVGGPSYNSPLHF
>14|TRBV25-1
CASSEYNPTYEQYF
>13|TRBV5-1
CASSHEGNTEAFF
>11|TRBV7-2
CASSSTGGYTF
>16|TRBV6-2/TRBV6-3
CASSPDRGGTNEKLFF
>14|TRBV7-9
CASTTGTAEYEQYF
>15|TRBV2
CASRETGGKTGELFF
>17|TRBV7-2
CASSQPSGGPSYNEQFF
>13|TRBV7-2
CASSPFNSYGYTF
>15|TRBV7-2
CASSYWTSGDNEQFF
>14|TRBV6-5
CATQPGGNTGELFF
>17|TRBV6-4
CASSDGVGTTGYNEQFF
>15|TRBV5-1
CASSRQAPNTGELFF
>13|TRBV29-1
CSLTPGGNTEAFF
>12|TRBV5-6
CASSLPRSEAFF
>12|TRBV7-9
CASSGTAYEQYF
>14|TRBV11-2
CASSLVVGGETQYF
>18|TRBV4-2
CASSRLGGTHSGANVLTF
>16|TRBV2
CASSEMGQGGTGELFF
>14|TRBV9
CASSLTSGSYEQYF
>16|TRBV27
CASSPSGLAGGNEQFF
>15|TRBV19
CASSLGIGGADEQFF
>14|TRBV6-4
CASRTSGRSNEQFF
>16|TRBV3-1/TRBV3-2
CASSQEKTGKAEKLFF
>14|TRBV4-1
CASSTTRGSYEQYF
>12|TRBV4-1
CASSHPRGTIYF